The clone carrying this TCR beta chain showed up just once. As yet, its antigen is unknown. Profiling relied on immunoSEQ multiplex PCR, and the TCRdb table lists in-frame clones only, not all of them. The profile shows 150,000 to 200,000 clones, about 90% of them singletons. The V segment lost 2 bases and the J segment 9 bases; nucleotides outside the gene matches: 5. The length of the CDR3 is 15 residues. Looked up from germline, CDR1 is SEHNR and CDR2 is FQNEAQ (reference sequence). This record belongs to a study of T cell responses to AZD1222 COVID-19 vaccine. Study findings and constraints: Only 6 or 7 people who got AZD1222 tested seropositive at baseline.

The gene calls are TRBV7-9 and TRBJ2-1, with 12 bases fitting TRBD2. The material was peripheral blood, obtained on day 0 of AZD1222 vaccination. The source is an adult in good health. CDR3: CASSLLAGGRSEQFF. The CDR3 nucleotides read TGTGCCAGCAGCTTACTAGCGGGGGGGAGGAGTGAGCAGTTCTTC.